Shown below are 26 T cell receptor beta chains from a single sample sequenced in a study of cytomegalovirus exposure and HLA in healthy donors. This PCR relied on a set of 60 Vbeta primers and 13 Jbeta primers. Repertoires were generated with immunoSEQ multiplex PCR, while TCRdb's copy carries only in-frame clones and drops some. The repertoire holds roughly 100,000 clones, with 75% to 85% as singletons. Sequencing used PBMCs. These TCRs come from a man younger than 35 in good health and CMV-seronegative.

The sample holds one count of this clone. V is TRBV29-1 and J is TRBJ1-2, with 9 bases that match TRBD1. Trimming cost V 0 bases and J 3 bases; bases outside gene matches: 14. The CDR3 spans 18 residues. Germline V gene data show CDR1 as SQVTM and CDR2 as ANQGSEA. CDR3 in amino acids: CSVEDLIHPGQGYYGYTF. Here the CDR3 DNA reads TGCAGCGTTGAAGATCTAATTCATCCGGGACAGGGATACTATGGCTACACCTTC.

The gene calls are TRBV7-9 and TRBJ1-1; tentative D call: TRBD1 (5 bases). Germline-derived CDR1 and CDR2 are SEHNR and FQNEAQ (reference sequence). This CDR3 spans 13 amino acids. Trimming left V 4 bases short and J 6 bases short, with 12 bases between. This CDR3 reads CASSSGGAAEAFF. The CDR3 DNA reads as TGTGCCAGCAGCTCAGGAGGGGCAGCTGAAGCTTTCTTT.

A few counts support this clone. This CDR3 is also generated by other DNA sequences in the sample. The V call is TRBV5-1, the J call TRBJ1-1; no definite D call. V lost 2 bases and J 4 bases, leaving 9 bases between the germline ends. The germline V gene encodes CDR1 SGHRS and CDR2 YFSETQ. The CDR3 consists of 13 residues. In nucleotides, the CDR3 is TGCGCCAGCAGCTTAGAGGGAGGCACTGAAGCTTTCTTT. Translated: CASSLEGGTEAFF.

This sequence joins TRBV7-8 and TRBJ1-2; D gene unclear. V lost 1 base and J lost 2, with 11 bases in between. Germline V CDR1 and CDR2: SGHVS, FQNEAQ. The CDR3 is 15 amino acids. The CDR3 DNA follows: TGTGCCAGCAGCTTAGAGTACAGCCTGAACTATGGCTACACCTTC. Translation gives CASSLEYSLNYGYTF.

The rearrangement links TRBV29-1 to TRBJ2-7; possibly TRBD1 for D (6 bases). Between the trimmed V and J ends, which lost 4 bases and 7 bases, there was a span of 17 bases. CDR1 and CDR2 (germline): SQVTM, ANQGSEA. The CDR3 is 13 amino acids. CDR3 sequence (DNA): TGCAGCGTTGGAGGGAGACAGGTCGGAGAGCAGTACTTC. Translated, it gives CSVGGRQVGEQYF.

The J gene is TRBJ2-7, the V gene TRBV11-2, with D tentatively TRBD1 (7 bases). Between the trimmed V and J ends, which lost 1 base and 4 bases, there was a span of 14 bases. Germline lookup yields CDR1 SGHAT and CDR2 FQNNGV. CDR3 length equals 15 residues. The CDR3 reads CASSLGQGGPYEQYF. The DNA for the CDR3 is TGTGCCAGCAGCTTAGGACAGGGAGGACCTTACGAGCAGTACTTC. The whole variable domain, remainder taken from reference TRBV11-2 and TRBJ2-7, is EAGVAQSPRYKIIEKRQSVAFWCNPISGHATLYWYQQILGQGPKLLIQFQNNGVVDDSQLPKDRFSAERLKGVDSTLKIQPAKLEDSAVYLCASSLGQGGPYEQYFGPGTRLTVT.

This clone has more than one count but fewer than ten. V is TRBV7-2 and J is TRBJ1-6; tentative D call: TRBD1 (6 bases). The CDR3 loop spans 14 amino acids. Germline V gene data show CDR1 as SGHTA and CDR2 as FQGNSA. V lost 5 bases and J lost 8, with 13 bases in between. The DNA for the CDR3 is TGTGCCAGCAGCCAACAGACAGGACATTCACCCCTCCACTTT. It specifies CASSQQTGHSPLHF.

This clone was seen a single time. V is TRBV4-3 and J is TRBJ2-1; 11 bases are a match to TRBD2. This CDR3 is built from 15 residues. CDR1 is LGHNA, CDR2 YSLEER, per germline. The ends lost 7 bases at V and 6 bases at J; junction bases unmatched: 8. The CDR3 nucleotides read TGCGCCAGCACTCGGGATAGCGGGAGGGCCAATGAGCAGTTCTTC. Translating it yields CASTRDSGRANEQFF.

The V call is TRBV6-5, the J call TRBJ2-1, with 7 bases matching TRBD1. V lost 4 bases, J lost 6 bases, and 12 bases stayed unmatched. Germline values: CDR1 MNHEY, CDR2 SVGAGI. CDR3 length equals 16 residues. CDR3 in DNA: TGTGCCAGCAGTTCCATCCTCGGGACAGCAGGCAATGAGCAGTTCTTC. Its translation: CASSSILGTAGNEQFF.

The chain employs TRBV13 and TRBJ1-1; TRBD1 might be the D (5 bases). Trimming pared 4 bases from V and 10 bases from J, leaving 16 bases between. The CDR3 runs to 13 residues. Germline CDR1 is PRHDT and CDR2 is FYEKMQ (reference sequence). In nucleotides, the CDR3 is TGTGCCAGCAGCTCGACAGCCGACGGGGGAGCTTTCTTT. Encoded protein: CASSSTADGGAFF.

The CDR3 DNA reads as TGTGCCAGCAGCTCGGACAGCCTTCTGTACAATGAGCAGTTCTTC. This translates into CASSSDSLLYNEQFF. The gene calls are TRBV5-6 and TRBJ2-1; D is possibly TRBD1 (6 bases). The ends were cut back, 3 bases at V and 4 bases at J, with 14 bases in the middle. CDR1 and CDR2 from the germline V gene are SGHDT and YYEEEE. The CDR3 spans 15 residues.

This chain uses TRBV7-9 with TRBJ2-1; 8 bases match TRBD2. The V and J ends lost 0 bases and 0 bases, in that order; junction bases with no gene match: 7. The CDR3 contains 18 residues. CDR1 and CDR2 from the germline V gene are SEHNR and FQNEAQ (reference sequence). The chain's CDR3 is CASSLASFAGGSYNEQFF. The CDR3 DNA reads TGTGCCAGCAGCTTAGCGTCTTTCGCGGGAGGCTCCTACAATGAGCAGTTCTTC.

The gene calls are TRBV19 and TRBJ1-2; the match to TRBD1 covers 9 bases. Germline V lookup: CDR1 LNHDA, CDR2 SQIVND (reference sequence). V was pared by 5 bases and J by 10 bases, with 8 bases of the junction left unmatched. The CDR3 loop spans 13 amino acids. The CDR3: CASSVPGQGSYTF. The CDR3 region has the DNA TGTGCCAGTAGTGTCCCGGGACAGGGTTCCTACACCTTC.

The V call is TRBV6-6, the J call TRBJ1-1; TRBD1 matches at 7 bases. The CDR3 length is 14 residues. Losses at the gene ends were 6 bases for V and 7 bases for J; bases not matched to a gene: 11. Germline V CDR1 and CDR2: MNHNY, SVGAGI (reference sequence). CDR3 DNA: TGTGCCAGCAGCTCTCATACACAGGGGAATGAAGCTTTCTTT. Translated, it gives CASSSHTQGNEAFF.

The chain has TRBV9 and TRBJ2-3; 8 bases are shared with TRBD2. The V gene's germline CDR1 is SGDLS and CDR2 YYNGEE. The CDR3 length is 17 residues. V trimming: 4 bases; J trimming: 2 bases; junction bases outside the gene matches: 12. CDR3 region: CASSREGGVGTTDTQYF. CDR3 bases: TGTGCCAGCAGCCGGGAGGGGGGAGTCGGGACCACAGATACGCAGTATTTT.

V usage is TRBV7-2 and J usage is TRBJ2-6, with a possible D match to TRBD1 (5 bases). V shed 7 bases and J shed 0 bases, with 13 bases lying between them. CDR1 and CDR2 from the germline V gene are SGHTA and FQGNSA. The CDR3 has 16 amino acids. The CDR3 loop reads CASTTRTRSGANVLTF. DNA of the CDR3: TGTGCCAGCACCACGAGGACACGCTCTGGGGCCAACGTCCTGACTTTC.

The chain couples TRBV5-8 to TRBJ1-4; D call uncertain. This CDR3 is 13 amino acids long. V lost 4 bases, J lost 8 bases, and 12 bases lay in between. CDR1 and CDR2 from the germline V gene are SGHTS and YDEGEE. CDR3 sequence reads: CASSISGREKLFF. CDR3 DNA sequence: TGTGCCAGCAGCATTAGCGGAAGGGAAAAACTGTTTTTT. Using reference TRBV5-8 and TRBJ1-4 for the parts outside the CDR3, the full variable domain is EAGVTQSPTHLIKTRGQQATLRCSPISGHTSVYWYQQALGLGLQFLLWYDEGEERNRGNFPPRFSGRQFPNYSSELNVNALELEDSALYLCASSISGREKLFFGSGTQLSVL.

The V gene is TRBV7-2, the J gene TRBJ1-2; D gene unclear. Germline CDR1 is SGHTA and CDR2 is FQGNSA. This CDR3 region has 13 residues. The V end was cut by 4 bases, the J end by 6 bases, with 12 bases between. DNA of the CDR3: TGTGCCAGCAGCTCTGGGCCCTCCGATGGCTACACCTTC. The encoded protein is CASSSGPSDGYTF.

The rearrangement uses TRBV6-1 and TRBJ1-2; D might be TRBD1 (5 bases). V dropped 8 bases and J dropped 7 bases, with 20 bases sitting between them. This CDR3 has 14 residues. The germline CDR1 and CDR2 sequences are MNHNS and SASEGT. The CDR3 is CASEIEGRGGGYTF. The CDR3 DNA follows: TGTGCCAGCGAGATTGAGGGGCGCGGGGGTGGCTACACCTTC.

In its sample, this clone was seen once. The rearrangement joins TRBV9 to TRBJ1-2; perhaps TRBD1 as D (5 bases). The germline CDR1 and CDR2 sequences are SGDLS and YYNGEE. The CDR3 has 14 amino acids. V gave up 0 bases and J gave up 1 base, with 7 bases separating them. CDR3 coding DNA: TGTGCCAGCAGCGTAGGCCAGGGTAACTATGGCTACACCTTC. Residues: CASSVGQGNYGYTF.

This chain connects TRBV30 to TRBJ1-1, with D perhaps TRBD1 (6 bases). Germline V gene data show CDR1 as GTSNPN and CDR2 as SVGIG (reference sequence). The CDR3 length is 13 residues. The V and J ends lost 8 bases and 4 bases respectively, with 17 bases between them. The CDR3 is CAKGRGAGTEAFF. The CDR3 DNA reads as TGTGCCAAAGGACGGGGGGCTGGCACTGAAGCTTTCTTT. Full variable domain (missing parts from reference TRBV30 and TRBJ1-1): SQTIHQWPATLVQPVGSPLSLECTVEGTSNPNLYWYRQAAGRGLQLLFYSVGIGQISSEVPQNLSASRPQDRQFILSSKKLLLSDSGFYLCAKGRGAGTEAFFGQGTRLTVV.

V is TRBV6-6 and J is TRBJ2-7, with TRBD1 as a possible D gene (6 bases). The germline V gene encodes CDR1 MNHNY and CDR2 SVGAGI (reference sequence). V lost 8 bases and J lost 2, with 19 bases in between. This CDR3 is 15 amino acids long. The CDR3 region is CASCAGTYSTYEQYF. Here the CDR3 DNA reads TGTGCCAGCTGCGCCGGGACATACTCAACCTACGAGCAGTACTTC.

The V call is TRBV7-3, the J call TRBJ2-3; 9 bases are shared with TRBD2. With 9 bases clipped from V and 4 bases from J, the junction kept 2 bases outside the gene matches. Germline V gene sequence: CDR1 SGHTA, CDR2 FQGTGA. The CDR3 is made up of 12 amino acids. DNA of the CDR3: TGTGCCAGTAGCGGGAGTGCAGATACGCAGTATTTT. Its protein is CASSGSADTQYF. Supplemented by reference TRBV7-3 and TRBJ2-3, the full variable domain reads GAGVSQTPSNKVTEKGKYVELRCDPISGHTALYWYRQSLGQGPEFLIYFQGTGAADDSGLPNDRFFAVRPEGSVSTLKIQRTERGDSAVYLCASSGSADTQYFGPGTRLTVL.

The J gene is TRBJ2-3, the V gene TRBV29-1; 7 nucleotides line up with TRBD2. The CDR3 has 16 residues. J lost 4 bases, V lost 2 bases, and 12 bases had no gene match. Germline V lookup: CDR1 SQVTM, CDR2 ANQGSEA. The CDR3 DNA sequence: TGCAGCGTTGAATCGGGTGGCGGGAGAGGGTCAGATACGCAGTATTTT. This codes for CSVESGGGRGSDTQYF.

The rearrangement joins TRBV10-3 to TRBJ1-4; D is uncertain. Per germline, CDR1 ENHRY and CDR2 SYGVKD. The germline V and J ends were trimmed by 0 bases and 4 bases, with 9 bases remaining between them. The CDR3 consists of 15 residues. Here the CDR3 DNA reads TGTGCCATCAGTGAGTCTACAGCGGGTAATGAAAAACTGTTTTTT. This sequence encodes CAISESTAGNEKLFF.

This clone was seen only once. This chain uses TRBV5-1 with TRBJ2-1; 8 positions match TRBD2. CDR1 and CDR2 (germline): SGHRS, YFSETQ. The V and J ends lost 4 bases and 5 bases, in that order; junction bases with no gene match: 8. The CDR3 has 15 amino acids. The CDR3 region has the DNA TGCGCCAGCAGCCCCTTAGCGGGGCTAGACAATGAGCAGTTCTTC. Its protein is CASSPLAGLDNEQFF.